The 25 T cell receptor beta chains presented below share a single source sample, sequenced in a study of brain T cells in children with intractable seizures. Generated by immunoSEQ multiplex PCR, the TCRdb table keeps only in-frame clones and is missing some. The sample holds tens of thousands of clones, around 90% seen once. Sequenced here: peripheral blood, sampled at surgery. These receptors all come from a girl aged 2 to 9 with Rasmussen encephalitis and intractable seizures.

The rearrangement joins TRBV12-3 or TRBV12-4 to TRBJ2-7, with unresolved D. The V gene lost 3 bases and the J gene lost 5 bases, with 11 bases spanning the gap. The CDR3 is made up of 13 amino acids. For the CDR3, the DNA is TGTGCCAGCAGTTTGGGCCAGTTCCACGAGCAGTACTTC. Translation gives CASSLGQFHEQYF.

CDR3 residues: CAISPDGMNTEAFF. Written as DNA, the CDR3 is TGTGCCATCAGTCCGGACGGGATGAACACTGAAGCTTTCTTT. The chain is built from TRBV10-3 and TRBJ1-1; D unresolved. Germline CDR1 and CDR2: ENHRY and SYGVKD. The CDR3 covers 14 residues. Trimming removed 5 bases from V and 0 bases from J, with 10 bases in between.

The rearrangement joins TRBV7-2 to TRBJ2-1; TRBD2 matches at 11 bases. The CDR3 has 15 residues. The V segment lost 1 base and the J segment 10 bases; nucleotides outside the gene matches: 6. Germline-derived CDR1 and CDR2 are SGHTA and FQGNSA. DNA for the CDR3: TGTGCCAGCAGCTTAGGGCTAGCGGGGGGCTTGGAGCAGTTCTTC. Translating gives CASSLGLAGGLEQFF.

This clone came up a few times. The chain links TRBV28 to TRBJ1-1; 7 positions agree with TRBD1. J gave up 7 bases and V 4 bases, and 3 bases lay outside the gene matches. Per the germline V gene, CDR1 is MDHEN and CDR2 is SYDVKM. The CDR3 spans 12 residues. In DNA, the CDR3 is TGTGCCAGCAGTTACAGGGGACTTGAAGCTTTCTTT. Protein: CASSYRGLEAFF.

J is TRBJ2-5 and V is TRBV25-1; no definite D call. Germline assignment: CDR1 MGHDK and CDR2 SYGVNS. With 1 base removed from V and 4 bases from J, the gap between germline ends came to 7 bases. The CDR3 loop spans 13 amino acids. This CDR3 reads CASSEWGIETQYF. CDR3 nucleotides: TGTGCCAGCAGTGAATGGGGAATAGAGACCCAGTACTTC.

The chain joins TRBV9 to TRBJ2-7, with TRBD1 matching over 10 bases. V dropped 4 bases and J dropped 6; count of bases not matched to a gene: 4. This CDR3 region has 13 residues. Germline CDR1 reads SGDLS; CDR2 reads YYNGEE. CDR3 residues: CASSPGTGAEQYF. For the CDR3, the DNA is TGTGCCAGCAGCCCCGGGACAGGGGCCGAGCAGTACTTC.

The chain uses TRBV7-3 and TRBJ2-2; 9 nucleotides line up with TRBD2. V gave up 2 bases and J gave up 5 bases; unmatched junction bases: 9. Looked up from germline, CDR1 is SGHTA and CDR2 is FQGTGA. The CDR3 totals 17 residues. This CDR3 is CASSLVPGTSGTGELFF. CDR3 in DNA: TGTGCCAGCAGCTTAGTGCCGGGAACTAGCGGGACCGGGGAGCTGTTTTTT.

This clone has more than one count but fewer than ten. The chain recombines TRBV5-4 with TRBJ1-2; D is ambiguous. V was clipped by 1 base and J by 8 bases, with 18 bases between them. Germline V gene data show CDR1 as SGHNT and CDR2 as YYREEE (reference sequence). The CDR3 is 15 amino acids. The CDR3 DNA reads as TGTGCCAGCAGCTTGTCTCAGAGTCCCTCTGGAGGCTACACCTTC. Amino acid sequence: CASSLSQSPSGGYTF. Full variable domain (missing parts from reference TRBV5-4 and TRBJ1-2): ETGVTQSPTHLIKTRGQQVTLRCSSQSGHNTVSWYQQALGQGPQFIFQYYREEENGRGNFPPRFSGLQFPNYSSELNVNALELDDSALYLCASSLSQSPSGGYTFGSGTRLTVV.

The chain couples TRBV18 to TRBJ2-1; D call uncertain. The germline V and J ends were trimmed by 5 bases and 1 base, with 12 bases remaining between them. Germline loops: CDR1 KGHSH, CDR2 LQKENI. The CDR3 runs to 15 residues. CDR3 DNA: TGTGCCAGCTCAGGCTCTCTTTCGTCCTACAATGAGCAGTTCTTC. Protein: CASSGSLSSYNEQFF.

The chain carries TRBV21-1 and TRBJ1-5; no DNA check was done on the table's D call, TRBD1. TRBV21-1 is marked as a pseudogene. The CDR3 length is 15 residues. The CDR3 here is CASTDRGRGVQPQHF. The CDR3 DNA is TGTGCCAGCACGGACAGGGGGCGAGGGGTTCAGCCCCAGCATTTT.

The V and J genes are TRBV5-6 and TRBJ1-1, with a possible D match to TRBD1 (5 bases). CDR1 SGHDT and CDR2 YYEEEE come from the germline V gene. This CDR3 is 13 amino acids long. Trimming cost V 3 bases and J 4 bases, with 10 bases left between them. The CDR3 coding sequence is TGTGCCAGCAGCTCGGGGGACGGCACTGAAGCTTTCTTT. Translation: CASSSGDGTEAFF.

The chain recombines TRBV12-5 with TRBJ2-2; either TRBD1 or TRBD2 may supply D (5 bases each). The CDR3 covers 13 residues. V was shortened by 7 bases and J by 5 bases, with 11 bases between the two germline ends. The V gene's germline CDR1 is LGHNT and CDR2 FRNRAP. CDR3 amino acids: CASVGERTGELFF. CDR3 nucleotide sequence: TGTGCTAGTGTGGGGGAACGAACCGGGGAGCTGTTTTTT.

The rearrangement joins TRBV5-6 to TRBJ2-3, with a weak D call TRBD1 (9 bases). The germline V gene encodes CDR1 SGHDT and CDR2 YYEEEE. The CDR3 spans 16 residues. V gave up 2 bases and J gave up 0 bases, with 13 bases separating them. For the CDR3, the DNA is TGTGCCAGCAGCTTTAGCGGGACAGGGAGCACAGATACGCAGTATTTT. This gives the protein CASSFSGTGSTDTQYF.

Written as DNA, the CDR3 is TGCGCCAGCAGCCGGTGGGGGTACCAAGAGACCCAGTACTTC. Protein sequence: CASSRWGYQETQYF. The chain joins TRBV5-1 to TRBJ2-5; possibly TRBD1 or TRBD2 for D (5 bases each). Germline V CDR1 and CDR2: SGHRS, YFSETQ. Between the trimmed V and J ends, which lost 4 bases and 0 bases, there was a span of 10 bases. This CDR3 region has 14 residues.

The chain employs TRBV4-1 and TRBJ1-2; no definite D call. CDR1 is MGHRA, CDR2 YSYEKL, per germline. V lost 0 bases and J lost 1, with 9 bases in between. CDR3 length: 15 residues. The CDR3 nucleotides read TGCGCCAGCAGCCAAGAGGTACAAAATAACTATGGCTACACCTTC. Amino acids: CASSQEVQNNYGYTF.

The chain recombines TRBV24-1 with TRBJ2-1; the D is unclear. The CDR3 has 14 amino acids. The ends were cut back, 4 bases at V and 4 bases at J, with 10 bases in the middle. Germline V lookup: CDR1 KGHDR, CDR2 SFDVKD. CDR3: CATSDPGRYNEQFF. As DNA, the CDR3 is TGTGCCACCAGTGACCCCGGACGGTACAATGAGCAGTTCTTC.

The chain joins TRBV5-5 to TRBJ1-5, with D hard to call. The germline CDR1 and CDR2 sequences are SGHKS and YYEKEE (reference sequence). V lost 6 bases, J lost 1 base, and 17 bases lay in between. There are 16 residues in the CDR3. CDR3 sequence: CASTLPSFYSNQPQHF. Written as DNA, the CDR3 is TGTGCCAGCACCCTTCCGTCGTTCTACAGCAATCAGCCCCAGCATTTT.

The J gene is TRBJ2-5, the V gene TRBV24-1; 7 bases align to TRBD1. The CDR3 totals 14 residues. Germline assignment: CDR1 KGHDR and CDR2 SFDVKD. Trimming at V came to 7 bases and at J to 5 bases, leaving 9 bases not matched to a gene. The CDR3 region is CATSANRGWETQYF. CDR3 sequence (DNA): TGTGCCACCAGCGCTAACAGGGGCTGGGAGACCCAGTACTTC.

The chain uses TRBV30 and TRBJ2-1, with D possibly being TRBD2 (6 bases). V was shortened by 7 bases and J by 7 bases, with 23 bases between the two germline ends. Per the germline V gene, CDR1 is GTSNPN and CDR2 is SVGIG (reference sequence). The CDR3 has 15 amino acids. The CDR3 DNA reads as TGTGCCTTAGGGCGACTAGATGGGCAATGGAATGAGCAGTTCTTC. Translated: CALGRLDGQWNEQFF.

This rearrangement joins TRBV7-3 to TRBJ2-2; D not certain. V lost 5 bases and J lost 7, with 11 bases in between. From germline, CDR1 is SGHTA and CDR2 FQGTGA. The CDR3 runs to 13 residues. The CDR3 here is CASSPRTSGELFF. The CDR3 DNA is TGTGCCAGCAGCCCCCGGACCAGCGGGGAGCTGTTTTTT.

The J gene is TRBJ2-7, the V gene TRBV19; D call uncertain. In germline, CDR1 is LNHDA, CDR2 SQIVND (reference sequence). The CDR3 is 14 amino acids. Trimming removed 5 bases from V and 3 bases from J, with 14 bases in between. Here the CDR3 DNA reads TGTGCCAGTAGTGCCCTTTCCTTCGGCTACGAGCAGTACTTC. Protein sequence: CASSALSFGYEQYF.

This clone has more than one count but fewer than ten. The V call is TRBV5-1, the J call TRBJ1-1; TRBD1 agrees at 8 bases. Germline CDR1 SGHRS, CDR2 YFSETQ. V dropped 4 bases and J dropped 1; count of bases not matched to a gene: 9. CDR3 length: 16 residues. CDR3 in amino acids: CASSPEDRGKNTEAFF. The CDR3 DNA reads TGCGCCAGCAGCCCGGAAGACAGGGGTAAGAACACTGAAGCTTTCTTT.

The chain recombines TRBV9 with TRBJ2-3; D gene unclear. The germline V gene encodes CDR1 SGDLS and CDR2 YYNGEE. Trimming left V 0 bases short and J 4 bases short, with 9 bases between. The CDR3 sequence is 14 residues long. CDR3: CASSVGSVPDTQYF. The DNA for the CDR3 is TGTGCCAGCAGCGTAGGAAGCGTCCCAGATACGCAGTATTTT.

This chain links TRBV4-1 with TRBJ2-1; 7 bases agree with TRBD1. The V and J ends lost 0 bases and 0 bases, in that order; junction bases with no gene match: 11. CDR3 length: 19 amino acids. Looked up from germline, CDR1 is MGHRA and CDR2 is YSYEKL. This CDR3 reads CASSQDQGRGPFSYNEQFF. Here the CDR3 DNA reads TGCGCCAGCAGCCAAGATCAGGGTAGGGGGCCATTCTCCTACAATGAGCAGTTCTTC.

The chain combines TRBV7-6 with TRBJ2-3; D remains unclear. The CDR3 runs to 13 residues. Germline CDR1 and CDR2: SGHVS and FNYEAQ. The V and J ends lost 0 bases and 10 bases respectively, with 11 bases between them. The CDR3 DNA follows: TGTGCCAGCAGCTTAGCCCCCCCAGAGGCGCAGTATTTT. It yields the protein CASSLAPPEAQYF. Variable domain in full (rest from reference TRBV7-6 and TRBJ2-3): GAGVSQSPRYKVTKRGQDVALRCDPISGHVSLYWYRQALGQGPEFLTYFNYEAQQDKSGLPNDRFSAERPEGSISTLTIQRTEQRDSAMYRCASSLAPPEAQYFGPGTRLTVL.